The rows below give T cell receptor beta chains drawn from one sample of a study of control samples from healthy donors and cancer patients. Measured with immunoSEQ multiplex PCR; TCRdb has only the in-frame clones, and not every one. This table has about 3,000 clones, roughly 94% appearing once. The specimen was PBMCs. The receptors here all came from a man between 70 and 80 years old with lung cancer. The CDR3 runs from the conserved cysteine through the conserved F or W. Fields, in order: J gene, V gene, CDR3 protein.

TRBJ1-2 | TRBV6-5 | CASSSRYGYTF
TRBJ1-4 | TRBV5-1 | CASSSGTGEEKLFF
TRBJ1-5 | TRBV3-1/TRBV3-2 | CASSQGLPSNQPQHF
TRBJ2-7 | TRBV6-5 | CASSYSGLGSEQYF
TRBJ2-7 | TRBV6-2/TRBV6-3 | CASSYGLAGGPSSYEQYF
TRBJ2-1 | TRBV11-1 | CASSLAGGGWEQFF
TRBJ2-5 | TRBV5-1 | CASSSLSWGETQYF
TRBJ2-5 | TRBV5-1 | CASSLEAGGLAETQYF
TRBJ1-1 | TRBV19 | CASSPRTGARGAFF
TRBJ1-1 | TRBV5-6 | CASSLASGREAFF
TRBJ1-1 | TRBV18 | CASSPSGGGYAEAFF
TRBJ1-1 | TRBV19 | CASSDNRDTEAFF
TRBJ1-1 | TRBV2 | CASGDRPVNTEAFF
TRBJ1-2 | TRBV3-1/TRBV3-2 | CASSQDVGRTYGYTF
TRBJ2-7 | TRBV4-2 | CASSQGAFPYEQYF
TRBJ2-5 | TRBV11-2 | CASSGVTFGETQYF
TRBJ2-3 | TRBV23-1 | CASTEGRVQGTDTQYF
TRBJ2-7 | TRBV9 | CASSVGARGSAEQYF
TRBJ2-5 | TRBV7-2 | CASSLRDRRTETQYF
TRBJ2-2 | TRBV6-5 | CASMRVLANTGELFF
TRBJ2-1 | TRBV10-3 | CAIRLDRVNEQFF
TRBJ2-3 | TRBV18 | CASSPMAGTITDTQYF
TRBJ1-1 | TRBV10-3 | CAISESGNTEAFF
TRBJ1-2 | TRBV27 | CASSLAGGYGYTF
TRBJ2-3 | TRBV5-1 | CASSQGGDTQYF
TRBJ2-3 | TRBV5-1 | CASSAWTGQTDTQYF
TRBJ2-3 | TRBV29-1 | CSVERTDTDTQYF
TRBJ1-2 | TRBV28 | CASSFGRGIGHTF
TRBJ2-3 | TRBV29-1 | CSVDLDGDTQYF
TRBJ1-5 | TRBV27 | CASRRTGSQPQHF
TRBJ1-4 | TRBV7-7 | CASSLLGQGAEKLFF
TRBJ2-5 | TRBV2 | CASSLDVETQYF
TRBJ2-1 | TRBV19 | CASSIAASGGAEQFF
TRBJ1-4 | TRBV6-1 | CASSERSIGELFF
TRBJ2-3 | TRBV28 | CASKQSGGAGTQYF
TRBJ2-2 | TRBV6-1 | CASNLAPNTGELFF
TRBJ1-2 | TRBV5-1 | CASSLDPGADYGYTF
TRBJ1-2 | TRBV2 | CASSIGTGANYGYTF
TRBJ1-1 | TRBV18 | CASSPLPTGGRNTEAFF
TRBJ1-1 | TRBV14 | CASSHRGAAAEAFF